Listed below are T cell receptor beta chains from one sample, sequenced in a study of T-cell reconstitution after alpha-beta-depleted transplantation in children. One entry per CDR3 protein results from TCRdb running MiXCR on the PCR reads. The sample lists about 110,000 distinct CDR3 sequences, approximately 6.9% occurring once. Material: PBMCs, mostly from graft donor cells, obtained 360 days after TCRalphabeta/CD19-depleted stem cell transplant. These TCRs come from a male patient between 2 and 10 years old who had a stem cell transplant for acute lymphoblastic leukemia, so the T cells may come from the graft donor. Both conserved end residues are part of each CDR3. Each record gives: J gene, D gene, CDR3 length, clone size, V gene, CDR3 DNA, CDR3 protein. The D gene is left open where the match is weak. Part of the rows lack a size; the others show once, few, many or a class for expanded clones.

TRBJ1-5 | NA | 16 | many | TRBV20-1 | TGCAGTGCTAGAAAAAAGCGGTTGGGTGCCGTTCAGCCCCAGCATTTT | CSARKKRLGAVQPQHF
TRBJ1-2 | NA | 13 | many | TRBV9 | TGTGCCAGCAGCTTGAGGGATAACTATGGCTACACCTTC | CASSLRDNYGYTF
TRBJ2-1 | NA | 17 | many | TRBV20-1 | TGCAGTGCTAGATCCCCCATAGCCCTTCAGTCCTACAATGAGCAGTTCTTC | CSARSPIALQSYNEQFF
TRBJ2-7 | TRBD1 | 16 | NA | TRBV7-6 | TGTGCCAGCAGCCCCGGGACAGGGGAATTCTCCTACGAGCAGTACTTC | CASSPGTGEFSYEQYF
TRBJ2-7 | TRBD1 | 15 | many | TRBV29-1 | TGCAGCGGCCGGGACAGATACGGAGAGGGCTACGAGCAGTACTTC | CSGRDRYGEGYEQYF
TRBJ2-5 | TRBD1 | 15 | many | TRBV18 | TGTGCCAGCTCACCGGGACAGAGACGCCAAGAGACCCAGTACTTC | CASSPGQRRQETQYF
TRBJ2-1 | NA | 13 | many | TRBV7-2 | TGTGCCAGCAGCTTAGTAAGTGGAGCGGAGCAGTTCTTC | CASSLVSGAEQFF
TRBJ2-7 | NA | 15 | many | TRBV5-1 | TGCGCCAGCAGGCCCGGACAGTCTGTACACTACGAGCAGTACTTC | CASRPGQSVHYEQYF
TRBJ1-1 | TRBD1 | 15 | many | TRBV4-2 | TGTGCCAGCAGCCAATCGGACAGGGTGAACACTGAAGCTTTCTTT | CASSQSDRVNTEAFF
TRBJ2-1 | TRBD2 | 15 | NA | TRBV20-1 | TGCAGTGCTAGAGTGACTAGCGGGAGAGCCAATGAGCAGTTCTTC | CSARVTSGRANEQFF
TRBJ2-3 | NA | 14 | many | TRBV2 | TGTGCCAGCAGTGAGGGGGGCAGCACAGATACGCAGTATTTT | CASSEGGSTDTQYF
TRBJ2-7 | NA | 17 | many | TRBV4-3 | TGCGCCAGCAGCCAAGATACACTCAATGGCTTCTCCTACGAGCAGTACTTC | CASSQDTLNGFSYEQYF
TRBJ2-7 | TRBD1 | 16 | many | TRBV25-1 | TGTGCCAGCAGTGCTACTAACAGGGGGTTAACCTACGAGCAGTACTTC | CASSATNRGLTYEQYF
TRBJ2-7 | NA | 14 | many | TRBV5-6 | TGTGCCAGCAGCTTGGGAGCACGTTACTACGAGCAGTACTTC | CASSLGARYYEQYF
TRBJ2-1 | NA | 14 | many | TRBV4-3 | TGCGCCAGCAGCCAACTTGGCTCCTACAATGAGCAGTTCTTC | CASSQLGSYNEQFF
TRBJ2-4 | TRBD2 | 16 | many | TRBV7-2 | TGTGCCAGCAGACCCCGGGGGGAGCAGGCCAAAAACATTCAGTACTTC | CASRPRGEQAKNIQYF
TRBJ2-7 | NA | 11 | many | TRBV20-1 | TGCAGTGCTAGATCCCCCTACGAGCAGTACTTC | CSARSPYEQYF
TRBJ2-7 | NA | 17 | many | TRBV10-3 | TGTGCCATCAGTGAGCCCCCGGACACCCCGGGGACCTACGAGCAGTACTTC | CAISEPPDTPGTYEQYF
TRBJ2-7 | TRBD1 | 14 | few | TRBV15 | TGTGCCACCAGCGTGGGACAGGGAGGCTACGAGCAGTACTTC | CATSVGQGGYEQYF
TRBJ2-3 | NA | 14 | few | TRBV11-2 | TGTGCCAGCAGCGCCGGCTCTGGCTGGGATACGCAGTATTTT | CASSAGSGWDTQYF
TRBJ1-3 | NA | 16 | many | TRBV7-2 | TGTGCCAGCACCGAGAGGGGGATTAGCCCTGGAAACACCATATATTTT | CASTERGISPGNTIYF
TRBJ1-5 | NA | 16 | many | TRBV27 | TGTGCCAGCCGACCAGGCCCGGGACACCTCAATCAGCCCCAGCATTTT | CASRPGPGHLNQPQHF
TRBJ2-7 | NA | 12 | many | TRBV2 | TGTGCCAGCAGTAGGATCTCCTACGAGCAGTACTTC | CASSRISYEQYF
TRBJ1-1 | NA | 13 | many | TRBV28 | TGTGCCAGCAGTCTGGGGTGGAACACTGAAGCTTTCTTT | CASSLGWNTEAFF
TRBJ2-7 | TRBD1 | 15 | many | TRBV28 | TGTGCCAGCAGTTTCAGGACAGGGGGCTCCTACGAGCAGTACTTC | CASSFRTGGSYEQYF
TRBJ2-1 | TRBD2 | 14 | many | TRBV3-1 | TGTGCCAGCAGTCAGGAGGGAGGGAGCCGTGAGCAGTTCTTC | CASSQEGGSREQFF
TRBJ2-3 | NA | 16 | NA | TRBV13 | TGTGCCAGCAGCTTAGGAAGAATGGTTGGCGCAGATACGCAGTATTTT | CASSLGRMVGADTQYF
TRBJ2-5 | NA | 12 | NA | TRBV7-2 | TGTGCCAGCAGCGGACCGGTGGGGACCCAGTACTTC | CASSGPVGTQYF
TRBJ2-2 | TRBD2 | 17 | many | TRBV4-3 | TGCGCCAGCAGCCAAGATCAACGGGGGGGCTTCACCGGGGAGCTGTTTTTT | CASSQDQRGGFTGELFF
TRBJ1-2 | NA | 12 | few | TRBV9 | TGTGCCAGCAGCGTCGGGACCTTTGGCTACACCTTC | CASSVGTFGYTF
TRBJ2-2 | NA | 13 | many | TRBV12-3/TRBV12-4 | TGTGCCAGCAGTAGCACTAACACCGGGGAGCTGTTTTTT | CASSSTNTGELFF
TRBJ2-3 | NA | 13 | many | TRBV5-1 | TGCGCCAGCAGCTTGCTCCTCACGGATACGCAGTATTTT | CASSLLLTDTQYF
TRBJ1-1 | NA | 12 | few | TRBV2 | TGTGCCAGCACGACGGAGAACACTGAAGCTTTCTTT | CASTTENTEAFF
TRBJ1-2 | NA | 12 | many | TRBV28 | TGTGCCAGCAGTTTATCTAACTATGGCTACACCTTC | CASSLSNYGYTF
TRBJ2-7 | NA | 15 | few | TRBV4-3 | TGCGCCAGCAGCCCTCGACTGGTTATAGCCTACGAGCAGTACTTC | CASSPRLVIAYEQYF
TRBJ2-3 | TRBD1 | 18 | many | TRBV6-1 | TGTGCCAGCAGTTATATTCCACCCGACAGGGGATACACAGATACGCAGTATTTT | CASSYIPPDRGYTDTQYF
TRBJ2-7 | TRBD2 | 15 | many | TRBV27 | TGTGCCAGCAGTTCACTAGCGGGATACTCCTACGAGCAGTACTTC | CASSSLAGYSYEQYF
TRBJ2-3 | TRBD2 | 16 | many | TRBV10-3 | TGTGCCATCAGTGACTCCGGGACTAGCGGCACCGGCACGCAGTATTTT | CAISDSGTSGTGTQYF
TRBJ2-1 | TRBD2 | 15 | many | TRBV27 | TGTGCCAGCAGTCCCAGGACTAGATGGGGGAATGAGCAGTTCTTC | CASSPRTRWGNEQFF
TRBJ2-5 | NA | 12 | many | TRBV12-3/TRBV12-4 | TGTGCCAGCAGTGCCCTCATTTTTACCCAGTACTTC | CASSALIFTQYF